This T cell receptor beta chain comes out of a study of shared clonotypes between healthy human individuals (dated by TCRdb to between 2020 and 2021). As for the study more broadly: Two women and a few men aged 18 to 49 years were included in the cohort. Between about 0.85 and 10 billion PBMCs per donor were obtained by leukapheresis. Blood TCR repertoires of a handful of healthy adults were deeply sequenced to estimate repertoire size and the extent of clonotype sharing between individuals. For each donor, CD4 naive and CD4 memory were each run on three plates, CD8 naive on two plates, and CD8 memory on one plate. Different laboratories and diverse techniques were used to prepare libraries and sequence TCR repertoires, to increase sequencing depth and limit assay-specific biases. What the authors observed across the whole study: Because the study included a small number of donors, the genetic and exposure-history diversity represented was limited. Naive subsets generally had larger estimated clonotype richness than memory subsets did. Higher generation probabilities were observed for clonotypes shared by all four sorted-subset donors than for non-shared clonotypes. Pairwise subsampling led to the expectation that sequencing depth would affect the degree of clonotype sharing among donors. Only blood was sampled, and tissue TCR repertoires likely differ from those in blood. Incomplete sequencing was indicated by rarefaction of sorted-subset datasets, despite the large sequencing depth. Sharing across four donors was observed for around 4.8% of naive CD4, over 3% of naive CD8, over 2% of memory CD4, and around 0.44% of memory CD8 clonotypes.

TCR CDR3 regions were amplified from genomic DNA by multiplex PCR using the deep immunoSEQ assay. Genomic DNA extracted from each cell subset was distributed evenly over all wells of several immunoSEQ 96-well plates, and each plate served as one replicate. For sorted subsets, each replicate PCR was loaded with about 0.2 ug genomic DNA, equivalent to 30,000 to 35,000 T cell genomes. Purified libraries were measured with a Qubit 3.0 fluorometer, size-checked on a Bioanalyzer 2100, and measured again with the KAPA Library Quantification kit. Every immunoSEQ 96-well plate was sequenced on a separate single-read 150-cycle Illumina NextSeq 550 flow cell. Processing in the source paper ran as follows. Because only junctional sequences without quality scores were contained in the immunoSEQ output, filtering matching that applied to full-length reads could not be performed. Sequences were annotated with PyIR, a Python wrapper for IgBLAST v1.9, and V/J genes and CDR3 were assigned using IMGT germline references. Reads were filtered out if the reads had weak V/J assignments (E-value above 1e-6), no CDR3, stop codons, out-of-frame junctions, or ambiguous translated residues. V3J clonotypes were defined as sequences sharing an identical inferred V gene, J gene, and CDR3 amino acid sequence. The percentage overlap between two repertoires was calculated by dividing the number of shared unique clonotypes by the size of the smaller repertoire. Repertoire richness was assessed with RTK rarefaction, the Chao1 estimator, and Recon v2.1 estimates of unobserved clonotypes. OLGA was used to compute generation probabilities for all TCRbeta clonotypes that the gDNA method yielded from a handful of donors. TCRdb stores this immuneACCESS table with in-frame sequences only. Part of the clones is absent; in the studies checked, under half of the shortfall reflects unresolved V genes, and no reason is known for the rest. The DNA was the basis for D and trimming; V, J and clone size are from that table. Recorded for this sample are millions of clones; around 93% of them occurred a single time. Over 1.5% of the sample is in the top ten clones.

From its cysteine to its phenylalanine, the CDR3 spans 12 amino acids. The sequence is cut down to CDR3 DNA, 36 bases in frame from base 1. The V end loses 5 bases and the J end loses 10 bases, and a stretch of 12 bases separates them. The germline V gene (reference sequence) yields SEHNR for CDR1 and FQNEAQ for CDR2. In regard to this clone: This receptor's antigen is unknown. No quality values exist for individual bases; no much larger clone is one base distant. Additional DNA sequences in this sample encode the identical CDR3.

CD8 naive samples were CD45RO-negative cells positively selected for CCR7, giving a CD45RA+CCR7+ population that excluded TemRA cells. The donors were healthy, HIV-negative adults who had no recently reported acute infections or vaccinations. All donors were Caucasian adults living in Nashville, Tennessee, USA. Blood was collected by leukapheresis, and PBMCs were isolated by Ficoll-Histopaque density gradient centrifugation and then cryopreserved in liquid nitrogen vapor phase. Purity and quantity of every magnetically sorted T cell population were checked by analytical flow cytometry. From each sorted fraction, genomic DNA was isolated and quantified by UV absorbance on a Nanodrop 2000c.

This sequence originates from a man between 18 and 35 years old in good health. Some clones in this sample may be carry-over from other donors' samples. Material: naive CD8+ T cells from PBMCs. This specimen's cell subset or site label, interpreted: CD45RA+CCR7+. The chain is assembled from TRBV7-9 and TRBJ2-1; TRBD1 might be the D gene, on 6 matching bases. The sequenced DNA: TGTGCCAGCAGCCTACAGGGTGGGGAGCAGTTCTTC. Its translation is CASSLQGGEQFF.